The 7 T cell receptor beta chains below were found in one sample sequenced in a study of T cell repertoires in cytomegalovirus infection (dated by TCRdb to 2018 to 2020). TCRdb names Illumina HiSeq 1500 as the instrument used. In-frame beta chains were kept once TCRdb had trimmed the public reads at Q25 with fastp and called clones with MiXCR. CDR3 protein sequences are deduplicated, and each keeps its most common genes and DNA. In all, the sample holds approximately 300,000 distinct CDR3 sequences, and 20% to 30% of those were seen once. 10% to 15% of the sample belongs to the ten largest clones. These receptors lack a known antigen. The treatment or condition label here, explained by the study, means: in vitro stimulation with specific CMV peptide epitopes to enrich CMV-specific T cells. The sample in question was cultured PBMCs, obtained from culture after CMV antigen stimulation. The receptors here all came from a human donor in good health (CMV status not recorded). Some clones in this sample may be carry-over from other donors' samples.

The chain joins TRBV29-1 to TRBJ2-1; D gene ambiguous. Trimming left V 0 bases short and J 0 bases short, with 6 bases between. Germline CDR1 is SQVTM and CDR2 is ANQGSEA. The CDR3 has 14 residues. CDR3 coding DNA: TGCAGCGTTGAAGACCGACGCTCCTACAATGAGCAGTTCTTC. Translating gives CSVEDRRSYNEQFF.

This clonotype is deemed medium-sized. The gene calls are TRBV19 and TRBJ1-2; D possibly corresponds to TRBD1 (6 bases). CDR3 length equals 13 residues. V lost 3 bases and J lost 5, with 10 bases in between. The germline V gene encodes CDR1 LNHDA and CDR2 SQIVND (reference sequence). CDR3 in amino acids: CASSILDRYGYTF. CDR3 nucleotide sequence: TGTGCCAGTAGTATTCTGGACAGATATGGCTACACCTTC.

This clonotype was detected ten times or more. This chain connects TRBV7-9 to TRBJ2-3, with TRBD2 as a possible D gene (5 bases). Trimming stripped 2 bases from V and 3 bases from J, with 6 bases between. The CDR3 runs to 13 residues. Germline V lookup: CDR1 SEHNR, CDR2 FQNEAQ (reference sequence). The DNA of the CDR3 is TGTGCCAGCAGCTTACGGGAAACAGATACGCAGTATTTT. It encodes CASSLRETDTQYF.

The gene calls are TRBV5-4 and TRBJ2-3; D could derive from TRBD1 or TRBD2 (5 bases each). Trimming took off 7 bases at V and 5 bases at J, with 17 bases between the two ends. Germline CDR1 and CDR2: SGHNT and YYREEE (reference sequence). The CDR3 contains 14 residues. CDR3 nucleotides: TGTGCCAGCTCACCCGGGACCCCCCAAGATACGCAGTATTTT. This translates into CASSPGTPQDTQYF.

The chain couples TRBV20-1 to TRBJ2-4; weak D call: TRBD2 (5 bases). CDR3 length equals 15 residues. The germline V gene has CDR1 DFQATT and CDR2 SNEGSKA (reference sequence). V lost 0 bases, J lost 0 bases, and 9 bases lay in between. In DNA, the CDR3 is TGCAGTGCTAGAGACCTAGCAGGAGCCAAAAACATTCAGTACTTC. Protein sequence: CSARDLAGAKNIQYF.

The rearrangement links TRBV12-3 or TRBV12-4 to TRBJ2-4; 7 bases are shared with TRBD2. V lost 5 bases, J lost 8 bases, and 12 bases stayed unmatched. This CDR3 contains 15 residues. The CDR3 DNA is TGTGCCAGCAGTCTGGGGGGGGAGTGGTCGGACATTCAGTACTTC. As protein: CASSLGGEWSDIQYF.

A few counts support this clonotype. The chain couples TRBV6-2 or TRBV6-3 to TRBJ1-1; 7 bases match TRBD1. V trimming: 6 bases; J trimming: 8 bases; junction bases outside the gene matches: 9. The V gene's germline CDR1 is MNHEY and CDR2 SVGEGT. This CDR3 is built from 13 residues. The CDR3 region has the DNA TGTGCCAGCAGCCCTGGGACAGCCGCCGAAGCTTTCTTT. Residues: CASSPGTAAEAFF.